The 10 T cell receptor beta chains presented below share a single source sample, sequenced in a study of lymphopenia after photon versus proton radiotherapy. TCRdb keeps only in-frame clones here, not all; method: immunoSEQ multiplex PCR. The sample lists 55,000 to 70,000 clones, approximately 86% occurring once. Specimen: peripheral blood, collected from a patient treated with photon-based radiotherapy. The receptors here all came from a man aged 40-55 years with gastric cancer.

V gene TRBV6-5 combines with J gene TRBJ2-3, with D tentatively TRBD2 (5 bases). This CDR3 has 14 residues. With 4 bases removed from V and 6 bases from J, the gap between germline ends came to 14 bases. CDR1 MNHEY and CDR2 SVGAGI come from the germline V gene. The CDR3 DNA reads TGTGCCAGCAGTTTTCGGACTGTGGGGGATACGCAGTATTTT. Protein product: CASSFRTVGDTQYF.

This chain uses TRBV4-3 with TRBJ1-2, with D possibly being TRBD1 (5 bases). V lost 4 bases to trimming and J lost 7 bases, with 28 bases between them. Germline loops: CDR1 LGHNA, CDR2 YSLEER. The CDR3 spans 18 residues. The CDR3, as DNA: TGCGCCAGCAGCCGCGGTTCGGCAGGCAAACTGGGGCTCTCTGGCTACACCTTC. It codes for CASSRGSAGKLGLSGYTF.

In this sample, this clone turned up once. This chain joins TRBV30 and TRBJ1-3; D possibly corresponds to TRBD1 (6 bases). From germline, CDR1 is GTSNPN and CDR2 SVGIG (reference sequence). The CDR3 loop spans 14 amino acids. Trimming left V 3 bases short and J 0 bases short, with 9 bases between. CDR3 region: CAWRGAFSGNTIYF. The CDR3 coding sequence is TGTGCCTGGAGGGGGGCATTCTCTGGAAACACCATATATTTT. Full variable domain (missing parts from reference TRBV30 and TRBJ1-3): SQTIHQWPATLVQPVGSPLSLECTVEGTSNPNLYWYRQAAGRGLQLLFYSVGIGQISSEVPQNLSASRPQDRQFILSSKKLLLSDSGFYLCAWRGAFSGNTIYFGEGSWLTVV.

The V gene is TRBV19, the J gene TRBJ1-5, with D unclear. The CDR3 consists of 13 residues. Germline V CDR1 and CDR2: LNHDA, SQIVND (reference sequence). V dropped 3 bases and J dropped 4 bases, with 7 bases sitting between them. The CDR3 is CASSMYLNQPQHF. The CDR3 DNA reads as TGTGCCAGTAGTATGTACCTAAATCAGCCCCAGCATTTT.

The V gene is TRBV7-9, the J gene TRBJ1-2, with 8 bases identical to TRBD1. Germline V gene lookup returns CDR1 SEHNR and CDR2 FQNEAQ (reference sequence). CDR3 length: 16 residues. Losses at the gene ends were 5 bases for V and 0 bases for J; bases not matched to a gene: 8. The CDR3 here is CASSITTGDPNYGYTF. CDR3 nucleotide sequence: TGTGCCAGCAGCATCACGACAGGGGATCCTAACTATGGCTACACCTTC.

V usage is TRBV7-2 and J usage is TRBJ1-6; D unclear. The germline V gene encodes CDR1 SGHTA and CDR2 FQGNSA. Trimming pared 2 bases from V and 2 bases from J, leaving 16 bases between. The CDR3 runs to 18 residues. In DNA, the CDR3 is TGTGCCAGCAGCTTAACCTTGAGGACCTCCGCCTATAATTCACCCCTCCACTTT. It encodes CASSLTLRTSAYNSPLHF.

The chain couples TRBV20-1 to TRBJ2-3; D uncertain. The length of the CDR3 is 10 residues. Trimming shortened V by 6 bases and J by 5 bases, and 6 bases separated the two germline ends. Germline lookup yields CDR1 DFQATT and CDR2 SNEGSKA (reference sequence). The CDR3 DNA is TGCAGTGCGTTTGTAGATACGCAGTATTTT. Its translation: CSAFVDTQYF.

V usage is TRBV6-1 and J usage is TRBJ1-2; the D gene is possibly TRBD1 (6 bases). V was pared by 0 bases and J by 5 bases, with 13 bases between. Germline lookup yields CDR1 MNHNS and CDR2 SASEGT. The CDR3 has 15 residues. The CDR3 sequence: CASSEAAGGRYGYTF. The DNA of the CDR3 is TGTGCCAGCAGTGAAGCGGCGGGGGGGCGTTATGGCTACACCTTC.

The DNA of the CDR3 is TGTGCCTGGAGTGTCCGCGCTGAGCAGTTCTTC. As protein: CAWSVRAEQFF. This rearrangement joins TRBV30 to TRBJ2-1; D unresolved. The CDR3 runs to 11 residues. CDR1 and CDR2 (germline): GTSNPN, SVGIG (reference sequence). Trimming shortened V by 0 bases and J by 9 bases, and 6 bases separated the two germline ends.

The J gene is TRBJ2-2, the V gene TRBV30; 7 nucleotides align to TRBD2. The CDR3 contains 14 residues. The germline V gene encodes CDR1 GTSNPN and CDR2 SVGIG (reference sequence). V trimming: 1 base; J trimming: 3 bases; junction bases outside the gene matches: 2. This CDR3 reads CAWSAGGDTGELFF. CDR3 bases: TGTGCCTGGAGTGCGGGGGGTGACACCGGGGAGCTGTTTTTT. The full variable domain, its missing parts supplied by reference TRBV30 and TRBJ2-2, is SQTIHQWPATLVQPVGSPLSLECTVEGTSNPNLYWYRQAAGRGLQLLFYSVGIGQISSEVPQNLSASRPQDRQFILSSKKLLLSDSGFYLCAWSAGGDTGELFFGEGSRLTVL.